The clone carrying this T cell receptor beta chain has just a few counts. The sample originates from a study of PD-1 blockade in mismatch repair-deficient tumors. Study-wide background: Enrolled about 2012-2016, patients had progressing, pretreated mismatch repair-deficient cancers of 12 to 13 types.

Measured with immunoSEQ multiplex PCR; TCRdb has only the in-frame clones, and not every one. The sample has around 18,000 clones, 84% seen once. The CDR3 spans 21 residues. With V trimmed by 1 base and J by 5 bases, 24 bases remained unmatched. Per germline, CDR1 LGHNA and CDR2 YNFKEQ. This clonotype originated in an adult with mismatch repair-deficient cancer. Specimen: PBMCs, collected roughly 24 weeks after starting pembrolizumab. This rearrangement joins TRBV4-2 to TRBJ2-7; 9 bases agree with TRBD2. The CDR3 loop reads CASSQGLGQGRSGRYADEQYF. CDR3 bases: TGTGCCAGCAGCCAAGGGTTAGGCCAAGGGCGGAGCGGGAGGTACGCGGACGAGCAGTACTTC.